Following are 2 T cell receptor beta chains from one sample sequenced in a study of blood T cells in healthy people across ages. A second roughly 6 to 11 cycle PCR used barcoded and J-beta primers. TCRdb analysed the 5' RACE reads with MiXCR anew, one entry per CDR3 protein. The table lists over 700,000 distinct CDR3 sequences, roughly 50% of them singletons, with about 42% in the top ten. Source material: blood. Receptors were obtained from a man older than 75 in good health.

The V and J genes are TRBV7-2 and TRBJ1-2; D call uncertain. V was clipped by 6 bases and J by 5 bases, with 7 bases between them. The germline CDR1 and CDR2 sequences are SGHTA and FQGNSA. This CDR3 comprises 11 residues. The CDR3 reads CASRLIYGYTF. The CDR3 region has the DNA TGTGCCAGCAGACTGATTTATGGCTACACCTTC.

The J gene is TRBJ1-1, the V gene TRBV20-1; 8 bases are shared with TRBD1. This CDR3 has 14 amino acids. The germline CDR1 and CDR2 sequences are DFQATT and SNEGSKA (reference sequence). V was clipped by 0 bases and J by 5 bases; unmatched bases: 5. DNA for the CDR3: TGCAGTGCTAGAGACTTCAGGGGGCTGACTGAAGCTTTCTTT. It specifies CSARDFRGLTEAFF.